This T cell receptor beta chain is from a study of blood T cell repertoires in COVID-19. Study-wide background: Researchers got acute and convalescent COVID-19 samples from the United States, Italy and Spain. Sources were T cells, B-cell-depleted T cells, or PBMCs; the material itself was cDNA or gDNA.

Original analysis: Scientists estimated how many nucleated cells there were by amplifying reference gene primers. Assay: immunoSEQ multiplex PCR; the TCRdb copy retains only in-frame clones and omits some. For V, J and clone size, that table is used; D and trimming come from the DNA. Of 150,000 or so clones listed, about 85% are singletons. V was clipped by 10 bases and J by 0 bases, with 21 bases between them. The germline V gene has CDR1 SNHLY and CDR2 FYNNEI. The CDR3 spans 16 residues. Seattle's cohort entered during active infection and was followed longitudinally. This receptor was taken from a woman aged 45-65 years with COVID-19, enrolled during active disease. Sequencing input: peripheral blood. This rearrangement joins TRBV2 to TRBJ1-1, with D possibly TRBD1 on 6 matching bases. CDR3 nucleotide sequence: TGTGCCAACTTGGGGGCAGGGAAATTCATGAACACTGAAGCTTTCTTT. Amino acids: CANLGAGKFMNTEAFF.